One sample yielded the 26 T cell receptor beta chains listed below, sequenced in a study of blood T cell repertoires in COVID-19 (dated by TCRdb to about 2020). Receptor amplification or capture employed the immunoSEQ multiplex PCR assay. TCRdb holds this immuneACCESS table with in-frame rearrangements only. Some clones are missing; in checked studies, unresolved V genes explain under half, and the rest has no known cause. This sample lists around 620,000 clones; about nine tenths were detected once. The ten biggest clones cover over 0.2% of the sample. The sequencing input was peripheral blood. Every receptor here comes from a young woman with acute or convalescent COVID-19.

This chain joins TRBV2 and TRBJ1-2; TRBD1 matches at 9 bases. V shed 6 bases, J shed 7 bases, and the junction held 6 bases outside the gene matches. The germline V gene encodes CDR1 SNHLY and CDR2 FYNNEI. The CDR3 loop spans 13 amino acids. In DNA, the CDR3 is TGTGCCAGCAGCACAGGGGGCGCCGGTGGCTACACCTTC. It yields the protein CASSTGGAGGYTF.

The chain employs TRBV9 and TRBJ1-2; 11 bases align to TRBD1. Germline CDR1 SGDLS, CDR2 YYNGEE. The CDR3 has 16 amino acids. V was pared by 4 bases and J by 4 bases, with 9 bases of the junction left unmatched. CDR3 sequence (DNA): TGTGCCAGCAGCCCCAGGACAGGGGGCGCGAGCTATGGCTACACCTTC. Protein sequence: CASSPRTGGASYGYTF.

The chain has TRBV9 and TRBJ1-2; D may be TRBD1 (5 bases). Germline V gene sequence: CDR1 SGDLS, CDR2 YYNGEE. The ends were cut back, 5 bases at V and 2 bases at J, with 10 bases in the middle. CDR3 length: 13 residues. This chain's CDR3 is CASRNGANYGYTF. DNA for the CDR3: TGTGCCAGCAGGAATGGGGCCAACTATGGCTACACCTTC.

This sequence joins TRBV6-4 and TRBJ2-2; 8 nucleotides line up with TRBD1. CDR1 is MRHNA, CDR2 SNTAGT, per germline. Trimming removed 8 bases from V and 7 bases from J; junction bases left unmatched: 9. CDR3 length: 14 residues. The CDR3 sequence: CASHPGQESGELFF. The CDR3 coding sequence is TGTGCCAGCCATCCGGGACAGGAAAGCGGGGAGCTGTTTTTT.

This clone was detected a few times. The CDR3 DNA reads TGTGCCAGTAGTAACTCCGGGACTACCTATGGCTACACCTTC. This codes for CASSNSGTTYGYTF. The genes are TRBV19 and TRBJ1-2, with a weak D call TRBD1 (5 bases). V dropped 4 bases and J dropped 4 bases, with 13 bases sitting between them. This CDR3 is built from 14 residues. Germline-derived CDR1 and CDR2 are LNHDA and SQIVND (reference sequence).

V gene TRBV5-1 combines with J gene TRBJ2-3, with 7 bases identical to TRBD2. The V gene's germline CDR1 is SGHRS and CDR2 YFSETQ. CDR3 size: 16 residues. V trimming: 2 bases; J trimming: 1 base; junction bases outside the gene matches: 7. CDR3 amino acids: CASSFGTSEGTDTQYF. In DNA, the CDR3 is TGCGCCAGCAGCTTTGGTACTAGCGAGGGCACAGATACGCAGTATTTT.

This clone appeared a single time. This rearrangement joins TRBV19 to TRBJ2-3, with D uncertain. Germline V gives CDR1 LNHDA, CDR2 SQIVND (reference sequence). This CDR3 is built from 13 residues. V was pared by 5 bases and J by 8 bases, with 14 bases between. CDR3 DNA: TGTGCCAGTAGTCCAGACTTCTTGGGTACGCAGTATTTT. As protein: CASSPDFLGTQYF.

V usage is TRBV5-6 and J usage is TRBJ2-2; possible D gene TRBD1, 5 bases. The V end was cut by 0 bases, the J end by 3 bases, with 18 bases between. This CDR3 comprises 18 residues. Per germline, CDR1 SGHDT and CDR2 YYEEEE. The CDR3 sequence: CASSLAFSGRVYTGELFF. The CDR3 DNA reads as TGTGCCAGCAGCTTGGCTTTCTCGGGCAGGGTATACACCGGGGAGCTGTTTTTT.

The chain couples TRBV30 to TRBJ1-1; no reliable D call. Germline V CDR1 and CDR2: GTSNPN, SVGIG (reference sequence). The CDR3 spans 15 residues. With 3 bases removed from V and 6 bases from J, the gap between germline ends came to 20 bases. CDR3 sequence (DNA): TGTGCCTGGAGAACCCCGCAGGCGTGGCCCCCTGAAGCTTTCTTT. Amino acid sequence: CAWRTPQAWPPEAFF.

The rearrangement links TRBV6-2 or TRBV6-3 to TRBJ1-1, with D possibly matching TRBD1 (5 bases). The CDR3 contains 14 residues. Trimming stripped 2 bases from V and 3 bases from J, with 10 bases between. In germline, CDR1 is MNHEY, CDR2 SVGEGT. This CDR3 is CASSYVPRDTEAFF. The CDR3 DNA is TGTGCCAGCAGTTACGTACCCAGGGACACTGAAGCTTTCTTT.

The V and J genes are TRBV5-1 and TRBJ1-1, with D maybe TRBD1 (6 bases). The CDR3 contains 15 residues. The ends were cut back, 1 base at V and 2 bases at J, with 12 bases in the middle. Germline V gene sequence: CDR1 SGHRS, CDR2 YFSETQ. The CDR3 spells CASSLSYGGNTEAFF. DNA of the CDR3: TGCGCCAGCAGCTTGAGCTATGGGGGCAACACTGAAGCTTTCTTT. The full variable domain, rest sourced from reference TRBV5-1 and TRBJ1-1, is KAGVTQTPRYLIKTRGQQVTLSCSPISGHRSVSWYQQTPGQGLQFLFEYFSETQRNKGNFPGRFSGRQFSNSRSEMNVSTLELGDSALYLCASSLSYGGNTEAFFGQGTRLTVV.

The chain joins TRBV7-2 to TRBJ2-7; 7 bases are a match to TRBD2. CDR3 size: 15 residues. With V trimmed by 1 base and J by 4 bases, 7 bases remained unmatched. Germline values: CDR1 SGHTA, CDR2 FQGNSA. The CDR3 loop reads CASSLVRGGPYEQYF. Written as DNA, the CDR3 is TGTGCCAGCAGCTTAGTCCGCGGGGGACCGTACGAGCAGTACTTC.

CDR3 sequence reads: CASTHGRTGGTGELFF. The CDR3 DNA reads TGTGCCAGCACCCACGGCAGGACAGGGGGTACCGGGGAGCTGTTTTTT. The chain employs TRBV3-1 (or the pseudogene TRBV3-2) and TRBJ2-2, with 10 nucleotides matching TRBD1. V dropped 7 bases and J dropped 5; count of bases not matched to a gene: 10. The length of the CDR3 is 16 residues. In germline, CDR1 is LGHDT, CDR2 YNNKEL (reference sequence).

The chain combines TRBV6-5 with TRBJ2-7; TRBD1 aligns across 7 bases. The CDR3 loop spans 16 amino acids. Germline lookup yields CDR1 MNHEY and CDR2 SVGAGI. V lost 0 bases and J lost 5; bases outside the gene matches: 10. CDR3: CASSYSTGYPGNEQYF. As DNA, the CDR3 is TGTGCCAGCAGTTACTCGACAGGGTATCCGGGCAACGAGCAGTACTTC.

CDR3 protein: CASSAARYGYTF. Here the CDR3 DNA reads TGTGCCAGCAGCGCGGCTCGCTATGGCTACACCTTC. The rearrangement joins TRBV5-6 to TRBJ1-2, with D unclear. The CDR3 sequence is 12 residues long. Germline CDR1 reads SGHDT; CDR2 reads YYEEEE. With 4 bases removed from V and 4 bases from J, the gap between germline ends came to 8 bases.

The rearrangement links TRBV5-6 to TRBJ2-2, with D possibly matching TRBD2 (5 bases). Germline V gene sequence: CDR1 SGHDT, CDR2 YYEEEE. The length of the CDR3 is 15 residues. V lost 2 bases and J lost 3, with 11 bases in between. The CDR3: CASSLGLGDTGELFF. The CDR3, as DNA: TGTGCCAGCAGCTTAGGGCTCGGGGACACCGGGGAGCTGTTTTTT.

The chain recombines TRBV10-3 with TRBJ2-6, with TRBD2 identical over 11 bases. Germline trimming cut 3 bases from V and 0 bases from J; bases unmatched to any gene: 7. Per the germline V gene, CDR1 is ENHRY and CDR2 is SYGVKD. The CDR3 runs 19 residues. CDR3 loop: CAISDVASGGSSGANVLTF. CDR3 DNA sequence: TGTGCCATCAGTGACGTCGCTAGCGGGGGGAGCTCTGGGGCCAACGTCCTGACTTTC.

The CDR3 DNA reads TGCGCCAGCAGCCAAGATCGACTAGCCAAAAACATTCAGTACTTC. It codes for CASSQDRLAKNIQYF. The chain uses TRBV4-3 and TRBJ2-4, with D unclear. Looked up from germline, CDR1 is LGHNA and CDR2 is YSLEER. This CDR3 spans 15 amino acids. Trimming took off 0 bases at V and 0 bases at J, with 6 bases between the two ends.

The DNA for the CDR3 is TGTGCCAGCAGCGTAACGGGGGGGCCGGCTGAGCAGTTCTTC. This codes for CASSVTGGPAEQFF. The V gene is TRBV6-2 or TRBV6-3, the J gene TRBJ2-1, with 8 bases that match TRBD2. There are 14 residues in the CDR3. V lost 6 bases, J lost 9 bases, and 10 bases stayed unmatched. CDR1 and CDR2 from the germline V gene are MNHEY and SVGEGT.

The chain is built from TRBV21-1 and TRBJ2-3; the DNA was not compared with TRBD2, the D call given in the table. TRBV21-1 is shown as a pseudogene. The CDR3 has 17 amino acids. As DNA, the CDR3 is TGTGCCAGCAGCACCGAATGGACTAGCCGCGGAATGGATACGCAGTATTTT. It specifies CASSTEWTSRGMDTQYF.

The J gene is TRBJ2-7, the V gene TRBV6-5; D might be TRBD2 (5 bases). The germline CDR1 and CDR2 sequences are MNHEY and SVGAGI. The CDR3 runs 15 residues. Trimming took 6 bases from V and 4 from J, leaving 19 bases between them. In nucleotides, the CDR3 is TGTGCCAGCAGGGGTGGACGGAGGTTAGGTTACGAGCAGTACTTC. Translated, it gives CASRGGRRLGYEQYF.

This chain joins TRBV7-9 and TRBJ1-6; weak D call: TRBD1 (6 bases). Trimming removed 1 base from V and 9 bases from J, with 13 bases in between. The CDR3 runs to 15 residues. The germline V gene has CDR1 SEHNR and CDR2 FQNEAQ (reference sequence). The CDR3 DNA sequence: TGTGCCAGCAGCTTAGGACAGGTGGAAACTTCACCCCTCCACTTT. This encodes CASSLGQVETSPLHF.

As regards this clone: The same CDR3 can be traced to other DNA sequences in this sample. The V gene is TRBV12-3 or TRBV12-4, the J gene TRBJ1-2; 7 bases line up with TRBD1. The junction had 2 bases not matched to a gene; V was cut back by 0 bases and J by 7 bases. This CDR3 contains 13 residues. In DNA form, the CDR3 reads TGTGCCAGCAGTTTAGCACAGGGGATTGGCTACACCTTC. Translating it yields CASSLAQGIGYTF.

The chain employs TRBV25-1 and TRBJ1-5, with 10 bases matching TRBD1. V was pared by 5 bases and J by 6 bases, with 10 bases of the junction left unmatched. The CDR3 is 16 amino acids. The germline CDR1 and CDR2 sequences are MGHDK and SYGVNS. The CDR3 DNA follows: TGTGCCAGCAGTCCCCCCGGGACAGGGGCAGGTCAGCCCCAGCATTTT. Translating it yields CASSPPGTGAGQPQHF.

The genes are TRBV21-1 and TRBJ2-7; TRBD2 is taken as the D call from the table, unchecked against the DNA. TRBV21-1 is labeled a pseudogene. The length of the CDR3 is 15 residues. CDR3 sequence reads: CASFPKTHGAYEQYF. The CDR3 DNA follows: TGTGCCAGCTTTCCCAAGACCCACGGAGCCTACGAGCAGTACTTC.

The rearrangement links TRBV29-1 to TRBJ1-2, with D possibly TRBD1 on 5 matching bases. Germline V gene data show CDR1 as SQVTM and CDR2 as ANQGSEA. The CDR3 runs 11 residues. Trimming stripped 4 bases from V and 8 bases from J, with 11 bases between. The CDR3 region is CSVVQEQGYTF. The CDR3 DNA sequence: TGCAGCGTTGTACAGGAGCAGGGCTACACCTTC.